A single sample is the source of the 25 T cell receptor beta chains below, sequenced in a study of CD8 T cells in Susac syndrome. The RNA, roughly 0.45 to 1 ug, was put through reverse transcription using random hexamers. TCRdb passed the immunoSEQ multiplex PCR reads through MiXCR, listing each CDR3 protein once. The sample lists more than 150,000 distinct CDR3 sequences; approximately 96% were seen once. Sample: CD4+ T cells from PBMCs. All receptors derive from a human donor in good health.

This clonotype occurred once. The chain employs TRBV29-1 and TRBJ2-5, with D unresolved. V shed 8 bases and J shed 2 bases, with 12 bases lying between them. Germline V gene data show CDR1 as SQVTM and CDR2 as ANQGSEA. The CDR3 loop spans 12 amino acids. CDR3 nucleotide sequence: TGCAGCCTTCTCTGGAGTCAAGAGACCCAGTACTTC. Its protein product is CSLLWSQETQYF.

The chain combines TRBV13 with TRBJ2-5, with TRBD2 identical over 9 bases. Germline V gene lookup returns CDR1 PRHDT and CDR2 FYEKMQ (reference sequence). J lost 5 bases, V lost 5 bases, and 6 bases had no gene match. This CDR3 has 14 residues. The CDR3 spells CASSPRGGAETQYF. CDR3 DNA: TGTGCCAGCAGCCCCCGCGGGGGGGCGGAGACCCAGTACTTC.

The rearrangement uses TRBV3-1 and TRBJ2-1; 10 bases agree with TRBD1. V shed 0 bases and J 4 bases; nucleotides not matched to a gene: 3. The CDR3 spans 16 residues. CDR1 is LGHDT, CDR2 YNNKEL, per germline (reference sequence). The CDR3 sequence is CASSQDGQGGYNEQFF. As DNA, the CDR3 is TGTGCCAGCAGCCAAGATGGACAGGGGGGTTACAATGAGCAGTTCTTC.

This clonotype came up once. The rearrangement joins TRBV5-1 to TRBJ1-2; a weak D match, TRBD1 (5 bases). V shed 1 base and J shed 5 bases, with 15 bases lying between them. Germline CDR1 SGHRS, CDR2 YFSETQ. This CDR3 is 15 amino acids long. CDR3: CASSLSDQGRYGYTF. DNA of the CDR3: TGCGCCAGCAGCTTGAGCGACCAGGGAAGGTATGGCTACACCTTC.

The chain's CDR3 is CSVVPGSYTEAFF. As DNA, the CDR3 is TGCAGCGTTGTACCGGGGTCATACACTGAAGCTTTCTTT. The gene calls are TRBV29-1 and TRBJ1-1; D is unclear. Germline V gene data show CDR1 as SQVTM and CDR2 as ANQGSEA. V lost 4 bases and J lost 3, with 12 bases in between. The CDR3 sequence is 13 residues long.

The chain is built from TRBV4-2 and TRBJ2-5; 12 positions agree with TRBD2. V shed 3 bases, J shed 1 base, and the junction held 12 bases outside the gene matches. The CDR3 contains 19 residues. Per germline, CDR1 LGHNA and CDR2 YNFKEQ. The DNA of the CDR3 is TGTGCCAGCAGCCAGGGCAAGACTAGCGGGGGCACCGCCCAAGAGACCCAGTACTTC. Its translation: CASSQGKTSGGTAQETQYF.

The rearrangement links TRBV14 to TRBJ1-2; D not resolved. The germline V gene encodes CDR1 SGHDN and CDR2 FVKESK. The CDR3 runs to 13 residues. The germline V and J ends were trimmed by 2 bases and 4 bases, with 8 bases remaining between them. CDR3 in amino acids: CASSQTWSYGYTF. The CDR3 DNA reads as TGTGCCAGCAGCCAAACATGGTCCTATGGCTACACCTTC.

This clonotype was counted between two and nine times. This chain joins TRBV11-2 and TRBJ2-1; maybe TRBD2 (6 bases). Germline V CDR1 and CDR2: SGHAT, FQNNGV. This CDR3 spans 12 amino acids. Trimming removed 5 bases from V and 10 bases from J, with 12 bases in between. CDR3 in amino acids: CASSRLTSEQFF. CDR3 coding DNA: TGTGCCAGCAGCCGACTTACTAGCGAGCAGTTCTTC.

The chain is built from TRBV9 and TRBJ1-1; D uncertain. The germline V gene encodes CDR1 SGDLS and CDR2 YYNGEE. Deletions cut 3 bases from V and 1 base from J, with 10 bases between. CDR3 size: 14 residues. The CDR3 DNA sequence: TGTGCCAGCAGCGGGACGGCTACGAACACTGAAGCTTTCTTT. The encoded protein is CASSGTATNTEAFF. Full variable domain (rest looked up from reference TRBV9 and TRBJ1-1): DSGVTQTPKHLITATGQRVTLRCSPRSGDLSVYWYQQSLDQGLQFLIQYYNGEERAKGNILERFSAQQFPDLHSELNLSSLELGDSALYFCASSGTATNTEAFFGQGTRLTVV.

The chain couples TRBV27 to TRBJ1-6, with a weak D call TRBD1 (5 bases). Trimming took off 4 bases at V and 2 bases at J, with 9 bases between the two ends. This CDR3 contains 15 residues. CDR1 is MNHEY and CDR2 is SMNVEV in the germline V gene (reference sequence). CDR3 DNA: TGTGCCAGCAGTTCGACGGGACCCTATAATTCACCCCTCCACTTT. Amino acid sequence: CASSSTGPYNSPLHF.

The chain carries TRBV29-1 and TRBJ2-5; TRBD1 matches 11 bases. The V gene end was trimmed by 8 bases and the J gene end by 2 bases; junction bases not matched to a gene: 10. Germline CDR1 SQVTM, CDR2 ANQGSEA. The CDR3 loop spans 15 amino acids. The CDR3 loop reads CSSTLGQGDQETQYF. As DNA, the CDR3 is TGCAGCTCAACCTTGGGACAGGGGGATCAAGAGACCCAGTACTTC.

The V call is TRBV15, the J call TRBJ2-1; a weak D match, TRBD1 (5 bases). The CDR3 is 15 amino acids. Trimming stripped 5 bases from V and 0 bases from J, with 11 bases between. CDR1 LNHNV and CDR2 YYDKDF come from the germline V gene (reference sequence). The CDR3 is CATSLQVRSYNEQFF. The CDR3 nucleotides are TGTGCCACCAGCCTACAGGTTCGCTCCTACAATGAGCAGTTCTTC. Complete variable domain (other parts from reference TRBV15 and TRBJ2-1): DAMVIQNPRYQVTQFGKPVTLSCSQTLNHNVMYWYQQKSSQAPKLLFHYYDKDFNNEADTPDNFQSRRPNTSFCFLDIRSPGLGDTAMYLCATSLQVRSYNEQFFGPGTRLTVL.

This chain uses TRBV18 with TRBJ1-4, with unresolved D. Germline values: CDR1 KGHSH, CDR2 LQKENI. The CDR3 spans 14 residues. Trimming removed 4 bases from V and 8 bases from J, with 14 bases in between. CDR3 nucleotide sequence: TGTGCCAGCTCACGGGCCTCCCCGGGGGAAAAACTGTTTTTT. Translating it yields CASSRASPGEKLFF.

The V and J genes are TRBV19 and TRBJ2-7; TRBD2 is a possible D gene (5 bases). CDR3 size: 14 residues. V lost 5 bases and J lost 0, with 11 bases in between. The V gene's germline CDR1 is LNHDA and CDR2 SQIVND (reference sequence). In nucleotides, the CDR3 is TGTGCCAGTAGTCGACGGGAAAGCTCCTACGAGCAGTACTTC. It is translated as CASSRRESSYEQYF.

This clonotype was detected only a few times. The V gene is TRBV20-1, the J gene TRBJ2-5, with 8 bases fitting TRBD2. The germline V gene encodes CDR1 DFQATT and CDR2 SNEGSKA (reference sequence). V was clipped by 6 bases and J by 2 bases; unmatched bases: 11. The CDR3 runs 15 residues. CDR3 bases: TGCAGTGCCCCCGCCCAGCGGGGGAAGCAAGAGACCCAGTACTTC. Translating it yields CSAPAQRGKQETQYF.

The V gene is TRBV7-2, the J gene TRBJ2-7; TRBD1 or TRBD2 may be the D gene (5 bases each). V was trimmed by 5 bases and J by 1 base, leaving 21 bases between them. CDR3 length equals 17 residues. From germline, CDR1 is SGHTA and CDR2 FQGNSA. CDR3 amino acids: CASSPGRPRSSSYEQYF. DNA for the CDR3: TGTGCCAGCAGCCCGGGACGGCCTCGCTCTTCTTCCTACGAGCAGTACTTC.

The chain combines TRBV10-3 with TRBJ2-7, with 7 positions matching TRBD1. The trim removed 6 bases at V and 5 bases at J, leaving 4 bases unmatched. Germline CDR1 reads ENHRY; CDR2 reads SYGVKD. The length of the CDR3 is 12 residues. CDR3: CAISYGTDEQYF. CDR3 nucleotides: TGTGCCATCAGCTATGGGACAGACGAGCAGTACTTC.

The chain carries TRBV5-1 and TRBJ2-5; 9 bases fit TRBD1. The CDR3 totals 14 residues. Germline values: CDR1 SGHRS, CDR2 YFSETQ. Unmatched junction bases numbered 3, after V lost 4 bases and J lost 2 bases. This chain's CDR3 is CASSRTGAQETQYF. CDR3 nucleotides: TGCGCCAGCAGCCGGACAGGGGCTCAAGAGACCCAGTACTTC.

The rearrangement uses TRBV20-1 and TRBJ1-6; D is ambiguous. V lost 5 bases, J lost 7 bases, and 15 bases lay in between. Germline V gene sequence: CDR1 DFQATT, CDR2 SNEGSKA (reference sequence). The CDR3 covers 14 residues. Here the CDR3 DNA reads TGCAGTGCTCCGTTGGTAGGGCAGAATTCACCCCTCCACTTT. This codes for CSAPLVGQNSPLHF.

About this clonotype itself: An end of the junction does not agree with germline; a read error may underlie this. This chain connects TRBV9 to TRBJ2-7; TRBD2 is a possible D gene (5 bases). Germline CDR1 reads SGDLS; CDR2 reads YYNGEE. The CDR3 is 11 amino acids. In DNA, the CDR3 is TGTGCCAGCAGCGTATTAGAGCGGCCCCATTTC. Translated, it gives CASSVLERPHF.

The rearrangement links TRBV6-1 to TRBJ2-7, with 8 bases lining up with TRBD1. Germline CDR1 reads MNHNS; CDR2 reads SASEGT. This CDR3 has 14 amino acids. J was trimmed by 3 bases and V by 7 bases; bases with no gene match: 8. CDR3 in DNA: TGTGCCAGCACCCTGGACAGGGAAGGCTACGAGCAGTACTTC. Its translation: CASTLDREGYEQYF.

The chain uses TRBV5-1 and TRBJ2-1, with 9 bases that match TRBD2. The CDR3 covers 15 residues. V shed 3 bases, J shed 4 bases, and the junction held 5 bases outside the gene matches. The germline CDR1 and CDR2 sequences are SGHRS and YFSETQ. CDR3 bases: TGCGCCAGCAGCTGGAGCGGGGGGAGGTACAATGAGCAGTTCTTC. Translated, it gives CASSWSGGRYNEQFF. Drawing the rest from reference TRBV5-1 and TRBJ2-1, the complete variable domain is KAGVTQTPRYLIKTRGQQVTLSCSPISGHRSVSWYQQTPGQGLQFLFEYFSETQRNKGNFPGRFSGRQFSNSRSEMNVSTLELGDSALYLCASSWSGGRYNEQFFGPGTRLTVL.

This clonotype was seen only once. The DNA of the CDR3 is TGTGCCAGCAGCCCCAACCAGGGCGATCAAGAGACCCAGTACTTC. Amino acid sequence: CASSPNQGDQETQYF. The chain uses TRBV7-3 and TRBJ2-5, with D possibly TRBD1 on 5 matching bases. From germline, CDR1 is SGHTA and CDR2 FQGTGA. The V end was cut by 5 bases, the J end by 2 bases, with 15 bases between. This CDR3 region has 15 residues.

The rearrangement links TRBV13 to TRBJ1-2; TRBD1 aligns across 7 bases. V lost 5 bases, J lost 4 bases, and 7 bases stayed unmatched. The germline V gene encodes CDR1 PRHDT and CDR2 FYEKMQ (reference sequence). The CDR3 spans 14 residues. The CDR3 spells CASSPDRDSYGYTF. DNA for the CDR3: TGTGCCAGCAGCCCTGACAGGGACAGCTATGGCTACACCTTC.

V usage is TRBV30 and J usage is TRBJ2-5; D may match TRBD1 or TRBD2 (5 bases each). CDR1 and CDR2 from the germline V gene are GTSNPN and SVGIG (reference sequence). With 4 bases removed from V and 5 bases from J, the gap between germline ends came to 14 bases. The CDR3 covers 13 residues. The CDR3 protein is CAWTRQGGETQYF. The CDR3 DNA sequence: TGTGCCTGGACCCGCCAGGGCGGGGAGACCCAGTACTTC.